Given below is one T cell receptor (beta chain) in context. The entry originates in a study of shared clonotypes between healthy human individuals. The table came from immunoSEQ multiplex PCR; TCRdb's copy has only in-frame clones and leaves some out. The sample consists of approximately 1,500,000 clones, 95% to 99% of them appearing once. From germline, CDR1 is SQVTM and CDR2 ANQGSEA. Trimming took off 4 bases at V and 4 bases at J, with 11 bases between the two ends. The CDR3 covers 13 residues. The clonotype was recovered from a man aged 30 to 39 in good health. J is TRBJ1-3 and V is TRBV29-1; D is unresolved. Material: naive CD4+ T cells sorted from blood. Subset here: CD45RA+ positively selected. DNA for the CDR3: TGCAGCGTTGCACTCCTTTTCGGAAACACCATATATTTT. Amino acid sequence: CSVALLFGNTIYF.